This is a list of T cell receptor beta chains from one sample in a study of blood T cell repertoires in COVID-19. Assay used: immunoSEQ multiplex PCR; TCRdb lists only in-frame clones, some missing. The table includes about 240,000 clones, roughly four fifths detected once. Sequencing used PBMCs or T cells enriched from blood (not recorded which). All receptors come from a woman aged 40 to 50 who had been exposed to COVID-19. CDR3s include the opening cysteine and the closing phenylalanine or tryptophan. Fields, in order: J gene, clone size, CDR3 length, D gene, V gene, CDR3 protein, CDR3 DNA. A D gene is named only where the DNA matches it firmly. Clone sizes are given selectively: once, few, many, or a class where the clone is expanded.

TRBJ2-5 | . | 14 | . | TRBV7-2 | CASSRDEGRETQYF | TGTGCCAGCAGCAGAGACGAGGGAAGGGAGACCCAGTACTTC
TRBJ1-2 | . | 15 | TRBD1 | TRBV7-2 | CASSLGQGGLYGYTF | TGTGCCAGCAGCTTGGGACAGGGGGGCCTCTACGGCTACACCTTC
TRBJ2-5 | . | 14 | . | TRBV28 | CASTTGGIQETQYF | TGTGCCAGCACCACGGGGGGCATCCAAGAGACCCAGTACTTC
TRBJ1-6 | . | 14 | . | TRBV5-6 | CASSLEGLNSPLHF | TGTGCCAGCAGCTTGGAGGGACTTAATTCACCCCTCCACTTT
TRBJ2-6 | many | 17 | TRBD2 | TRBV2 | CASSEFGGGAGANVLTF | TGTGCCAGCAGTGAATTCGGGGGAGGGGCTGGGGCCAACGTCCTGACTTTC
TRBJ1-5 | . | 18 | . | TRBV6-1 | CASSEVANRVASNQPQHF | TGTGCCAGCAGTGAAGTGGCTAACAGGGTAGCGAGCAATCAGCCCCAGCATTTT
TRBJ1-4 | once | 17 | . | TRBV5-1 | CASSLDSSRPTNEKLFF | TGCGCCAGCAGCTTGGATAGCAGTCGGCCAACTAATGAAAAACTGTTTTTT
TRBJ2-1 | . | 14 | TRBD2 | TRBV2 | CATALLAGGVEQFF | TGTGCGACAGCATTACTAGCGGGGGGGGTGGAGCAGTTCTTC
TRBJ1-3 | few | 16 | . | TRBV28 | CASLGGKWGSGNTIYF | TGTGCCAGCTTGGGGGGAAAATGGGGATCTGGAAACACCATATATTTT
TRBJ2-7 | . | 14 | . | TRBV6-5 | CASSGGTDYYEQYF | TGTGCCAGCTCGGGAGGGACAGACTACTACGAGCAGTACTTC
TRBJ1-3 | . | 15 | . | TRBV11-2 | CASSPSSLSGNTIYF | TGTGCCAGCAGCCCCAGTTCCCTCTCTGGAAACACCATATATTTT
TRBJ1-1 | . | 14 | . | TRBV28 | CASSFGGDRREAFF | TGTGCCAGCAGTTTCGGAGGGGATCGTAGGGAAGCTTTCTTT
TRBJ1-2 | few | 12 | . | TRBV2 | CASSLDLRGYTF | TGTGCCAGCAGTTTGGATCTCAGGGGCTACACCTTC
TRBJ1-2 | . | 14 | . | TRBV5-4 | CASSLDALNYGYTF | TGTGCCAGCAGCTTGGACGCGCTTAACTATGGCTACACCTTC
TRBJ2-3 | . | 14 | . | TRBV3-1/TRBV3-2 | CASSQETGTDTQYF | TGTGCCAGCAGCCAAGAGACAGGCACAGATACGCAGTATTTT
TRBJ2-5 | . | 16 | TRBD2 | TRBV29-1 | CSVTWTSGTYGETQYF | TGCAGCGTAACTTGGACTAGCGGGACCTACGGGGAGACCCAGTACTTC
TRBJ1-5 | . | 15 | . | TRBV2 | CASSGDKGTNQPQHF | TGTGCCAGCAGCGGGGACAAGGGAACAAATCAGCCCCAGCATTTT
TRBJ1-1 | . | 15 | TRBD1 | TRBV4-3 | CASSQERGRGTEAFF | TGCGCCAGCAGCCAAGAGAGGGGGCGAGGGACTGAAGCTTTCTTT
TRBJ1-2 | . | 16 | . | TRBV19 | CASSRLPGDFNYGYTF | TGTGCCAGTAGTCGCCTCCCAGGGGATTTTAACTATGGCTACACCTTC
TRBJ2-7 | . | 15 | . | TRBV11-2 | CASSLAAGLFYEQYF | TGTGCCAGCAGCTTAGCGGCAGGACTATTCTACGAGCAGTACTTC
TRBJ2-6 | . | 15 | . | TRBV6-5 | CASTTGTAGANVLTF | TGTGCCAGCACTACAGGGACGGCTGGGGCCAACGTCCTGACTTTC
TRBJ2-1 | . | 17 | TRBD2 | TRBV6-2/TRBV6-3 | CASSYSWRGGLHNEQFF | TGTGCCAGCAGTTACTCCTGGCGGGGGGGCCTCCACAATGAGCAGTTCTTC
TRBJ1-5 | . | 15 | . | TRBV3-1/TRBV3-2 | CASSQGSGINQPQHF | TGTGCCAGCAGCCAAGGTTCGGGGATCAATCAGCCCCAGCATTTT
TRBJ1-4 | . | 16 | . | TRBV27 | CASSLFSGRGGEKLFF | TGTGCCAGCAGTTTATTTAGTGGCAGGGGTGGCGAAAAACTGTTTTTT
TRBJ1-6 | . | 15 | . | TRBV4-2 | CASSQDRGKESPLHF | TGTGCCAGCAGCCAAGATCGAGGGAAAGAGTCACCCCTCCACTTT